The rows below give T cell receptor beta chains drawn from one sample of a study of blood T cell repertoires in COVID-19. Repertoires were generated with immunoSEQ multiplex PCR, while TCRdb's copy carries only in-frame clones and drops some. Of tens of thousands of clones listed, 88% are singletons. The sequencing input was peripheral blood. The receptor source for this set is a human donor in a cohort sampled during active COVID-19. The CDR3 runs from the conserved cysteine through the conserved F or W. The D gene is left open where the match is weak. Size is stated for part of the rows, as once, few or many counts, or as a class when the clone is expanded.

CDR3 protein,CDR3 DNA,V gene,D gene,clone size,J gene
CASSPSISYEQYF,TGTGCCAGCTCACCAAGCATCTCCTACGAGCAGTACTTC,TRBV18,.,.,TRBJ2-7
CASSLPRRDRTDTQYF,TGTGCCAGCAGCCTCCCTCGGCGGGATCGTACAGATACGCAGTATTTT,TRBV13,.,.,TRBJ2-3
CASSFTGGVANEQFF,TGTGCCAGCAGTTTTACCGGAGGAGTCGCCAATGAGCAGTTCTTC,TRBV6-2/TRBV6-3,.,.,TRBJ2-1
CASSTPGGRQPQHF,TGTGCCAGCAGCACACCAGGGGGCAGGCAGCCCCAGCATTTT,TRBV7-8,TRBD1,.,TRBJ1-5
CASSSTQSVTKNIQYF,TGTGCCAGCAGCTCAACTCAATCCGTAACCAAAAACATTCAGTACTTC,TRBV5-4,.,once,TRBJ2-4
CASSLYRTGGENTEAFF,TGTGCCAGCAGCTTATATCGGACAGGGGGGGAGAACACTGAAGCTTTCTTT,TRBV6-2/TRBV6-3,TRBD1,.,TRBJ1-1
CAWSGTSGAGTGELFF,TGTGCCTGGAGCGGGACTAGCGGTGCGGGTACCGGGGAGCTGTTTTTT,TRBV30,TRBD2,.,TRBJ2-2
CASSLGGREGYEQYF,TGCGCCAGCAGCTTGGGTGGCCGGGAGGGGTACGAGCAGTACTTC,TRBV5-1,TRBD2,.,TRBJ2-7
CASSFANTGELFF,TGTGCCAGCAGCTTCGCGAACACCGGGGAGCTGTTTTTT,TRBV7-2,.,once,TRBJ2-2
CATSEAQGGYEQYF,TGTGCCACCAGCGAGGCACAGGGTGGGTACGAGCAGTACTTC,TRBV15,.,once,TRBJ2-7
CASSMGGTAYQPQHF,TGTGCCAGTAGTATGGGCGGGACAGCTTATCAGCCCCAGCATTTT,TRBV19,TRBD1,.,TRBJ1-5
CASSLGGFSNYGYTF,TGTGCCAGCAGCTTAGGAGGGTTCAGTAACTATGGCTACACCTTC,TRBV7-9,.,.,TRBJ1-2
CASTPGTGTTWRAFF,TGTGCCAGTACCCCGGGGACAGGGACGACATGGAGAGCTTTCTTT,TRBV19,TRBD1,.,TRBJ1-1
CASTPFEYPGGGELFF,TGTGCCAGCACCCCCTTTGAGTACCCCGGCGGCGGGGAGCTGTTTTTT,TRBV5-4,.,few,TRBJ2-2
CASSRGQNNSPLHF,TGTGCCAGCAGCAGGGGACAGAATAATTCACCCCTCCACTTT,TRBV7-9,TRBD1,few,TRBJ1-6
CASRTLAGRPGETQYF,TGTGCCAGCAGAACCCTGGCGGGCCGGCCGGGAGAGACCCAGTACTTC,TRBV11-1,.,.,TRBJ2-5
CASSLFSGERSYEQYF,TGTGCCAGCAGTTTATTTAGCGGGGAACGTTCCTACGAGCAGTACTTC,TRBV28,TRBD2,.,TRBJ2-7
CASSLEKLADTQYF,TGCGCCAGCAGCTTGGAGAAACTGGCAGATACGCAGTATTTT,TRBV5-1,.,.,TRBJ2-3
CASSLEGASLEQYF,TGTGCCAGCAGCCTCGAGGGCGCTTCGCTCGAGCAGTACTTC,TRBV7-2,.,.,TRBJ2-7
CASSGAAGVTDTQYF,TGTGCCAGCAGTGGGGCAGCGGGGGTTACAGATACGCAGTATTTT,TRBV25-1,TRBD2,.,TRBJ2-3
CASSDRGGSPLHF,TGTGCCAGCAGTGACAGGGGCGGATCACCCCTCCACTTT,TRBV6-4,.,.,TRBJ1-6
CASSLESAGRSYYGYTF,TGTGCCAGCAGCTTAGAGAGCGCGGGGAGATCTTACTATGGCTACACCTTC,TRBV11-2,.,once,TRBJ1-2